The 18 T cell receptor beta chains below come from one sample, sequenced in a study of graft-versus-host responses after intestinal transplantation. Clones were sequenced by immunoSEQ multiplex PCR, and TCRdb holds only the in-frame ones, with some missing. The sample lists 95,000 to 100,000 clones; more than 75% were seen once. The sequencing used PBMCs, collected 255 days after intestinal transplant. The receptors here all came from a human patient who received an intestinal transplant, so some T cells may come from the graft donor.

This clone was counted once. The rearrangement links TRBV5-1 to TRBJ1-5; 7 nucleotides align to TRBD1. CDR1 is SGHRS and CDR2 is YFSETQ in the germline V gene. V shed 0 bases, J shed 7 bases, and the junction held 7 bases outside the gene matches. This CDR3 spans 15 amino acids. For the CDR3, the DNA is TGCGCCAGCAGCTTGGGGTTGAACAGGGGCCAGCCCCAGCATTTT. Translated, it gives CASSLGLNRGQPQHF.

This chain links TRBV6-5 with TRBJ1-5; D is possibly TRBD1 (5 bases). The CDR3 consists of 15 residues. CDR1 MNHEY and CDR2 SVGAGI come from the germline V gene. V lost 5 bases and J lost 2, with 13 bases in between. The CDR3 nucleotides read TGTGCCAGCAGTCGCGGACATGAGGGCAATCAGCCCCAGCATTTT. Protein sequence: CASSRGHEGNQPQHF.

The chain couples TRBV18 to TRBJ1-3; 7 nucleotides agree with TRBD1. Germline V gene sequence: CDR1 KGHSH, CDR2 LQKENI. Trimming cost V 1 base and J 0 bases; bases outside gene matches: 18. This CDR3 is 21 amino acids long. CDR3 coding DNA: TGTGCCAGCTCACCACTTCCAAGAAAGGGACAGCCTCAAAGCTCTGGAAACACCATATATTTT. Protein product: CASSPLPRKGQPQSSGNTIYF.

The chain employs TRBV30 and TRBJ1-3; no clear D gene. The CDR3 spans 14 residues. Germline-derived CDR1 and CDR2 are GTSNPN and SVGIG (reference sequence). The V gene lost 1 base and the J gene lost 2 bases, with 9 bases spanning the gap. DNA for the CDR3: TGTGCCTGGAGTGCGGGGTCGCCTGGAAACACCATATATTTT. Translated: CAWSAGSPGNTIYF.

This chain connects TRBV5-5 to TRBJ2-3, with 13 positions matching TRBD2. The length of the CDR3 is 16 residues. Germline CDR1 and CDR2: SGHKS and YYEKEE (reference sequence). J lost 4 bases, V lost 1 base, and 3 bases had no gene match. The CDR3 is CASSLSLAGGPDTQYF. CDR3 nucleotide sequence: TGTGCCAGCAGCTTGTCACTAGCGGGGGGGCCAGATACGCAGTATTTT.

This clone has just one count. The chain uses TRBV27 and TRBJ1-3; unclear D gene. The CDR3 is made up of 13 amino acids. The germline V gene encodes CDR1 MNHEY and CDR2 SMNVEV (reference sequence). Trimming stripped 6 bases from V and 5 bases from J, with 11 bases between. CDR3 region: CASSPSVRNTIYF. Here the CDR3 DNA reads TGTGCCAGCAGCCCCTCTGTTCGAAACACCATATATTTT.

DNA of the CDR3: TGCGCCAGCAACCAGGGCGGGGATGAAAAACTGTTTTTT. Protein product: CASNQGGDEKLFF. This chain uses TRBV5-1 with TRBJ1-4, with a possible D match to TRBD1 (5 bases). The CDR3 runs 13 residues. Trimming shortened V by 6 bases and J by 6 bases, and 12 bases separated the two germline ends. CDR1 is SGHRS and CDR2 is YFSETQ in the germline V gene.

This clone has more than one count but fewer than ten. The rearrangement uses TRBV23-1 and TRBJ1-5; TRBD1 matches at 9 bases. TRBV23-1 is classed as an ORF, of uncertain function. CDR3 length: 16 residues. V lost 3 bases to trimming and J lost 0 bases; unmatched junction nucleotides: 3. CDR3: CASSHKTGGSNQPQHF. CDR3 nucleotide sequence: TGCGCCAGCAGTCACAAGACAGGGGGTAGCAATCAGCCCCAGCATTTT.

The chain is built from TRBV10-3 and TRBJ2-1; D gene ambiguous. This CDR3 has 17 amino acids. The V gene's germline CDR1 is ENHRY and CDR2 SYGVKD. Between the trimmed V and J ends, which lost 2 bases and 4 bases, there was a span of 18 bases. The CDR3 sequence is CAISEPGRRLPYNEQFF. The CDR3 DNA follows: TGTGCCATCAGTGAGCCCGGGCGGAGACTGCCTTACAATGAGCAGTTCTTC.

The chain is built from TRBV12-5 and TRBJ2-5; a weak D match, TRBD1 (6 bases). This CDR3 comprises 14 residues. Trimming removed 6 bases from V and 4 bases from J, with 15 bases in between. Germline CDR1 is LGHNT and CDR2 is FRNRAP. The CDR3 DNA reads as TGTGCTAGTGGCGAAACAGGGTATCTAGAGACCCAGTACTTC. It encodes CASGETGYLETQYF.

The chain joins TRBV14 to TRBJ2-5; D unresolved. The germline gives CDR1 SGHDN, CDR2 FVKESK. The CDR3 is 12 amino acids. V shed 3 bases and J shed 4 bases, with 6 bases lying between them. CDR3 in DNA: TGTGCCAGCAGCCACAGAAGAGAGACCCAGTACTTC. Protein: CASSHRRETQYF. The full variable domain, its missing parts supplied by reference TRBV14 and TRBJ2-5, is EAGVTQFPSHSVIEKGQTVTLRCDPISGHDNLYWYRRVMGKEIKFLLHFVKESKQDESGMPNNRFLAERTGGTYSTLKVQPAELEDSGVYFCASSHRRETQYFGPGTRLLVL.

The CDR3: CASSPNTGELFF. In DNA form, the CDR3 reads TGTGCCAGCAGCCCGAACACCGGGGAGCTGTTTTTT. This chain joins TRBV6-6 and TRBJ2-2; D unresolved. This CDR3 comprises 12 residues. Germline lookup yields CDR1 MNHNY and CDR2 SVGAGI (reference sequence). Deletions cut 6 bases from V and 0 bases from J, with 2 bases between.

CDR3 in amino acids: CASSPGLAGEETQYF. As DNA, the CDR3 is TGTGCCAGCAGCCCGGGACTAGCGGGAGAAGAGACCCAGTACTTC. V and J are TRBV7-3 and TRBJ2-5; 14 bases match TRBD2. Germline V gene lookup returns CDR1 SGHTA and CDR2 FQGTGA. Germline trimming cut 5 bases from V and 3 bases from J; bases unmatched to any gene: 2. The CDR3 runs 15 residues.

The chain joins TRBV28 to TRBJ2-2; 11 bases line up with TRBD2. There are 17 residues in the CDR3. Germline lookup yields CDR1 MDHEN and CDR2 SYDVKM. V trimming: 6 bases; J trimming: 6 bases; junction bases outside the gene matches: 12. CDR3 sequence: CASSPSLGSGRAGELFF. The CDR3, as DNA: TGTGCCAGCAGCCCCTCCTTGGGTAGCGGGAGGGCCGGGGAGCTGTTTTTT. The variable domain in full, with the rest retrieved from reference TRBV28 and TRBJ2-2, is DVKVTQSSRYLVKRTGEKVFLECVQDMDHENMFWYRQDPGLGLRLIYFSYDVKMKEKGDIPEGYSVSREKKERFSLILESASTNQTSMYLCASSPSLGSGRAGELFFGEGSRLTVL.

The CDR3 bases are TGTGCCAGCAGTTTTCTAGGGGCCGATTCACCCCTCCACTTT. It encodes CASSFLGADSPLHF. The chain carries TRBV27 and TRBJ1-6, with TRBD1 as a possible D gene (5 bases). This CDR3 has 14 amino acids. V was cut by 3 bases and J by 8 bases, with 11 bases left in between. CDR1 is MNHEY and CDR2 is SMNVEV in the germline V gene (reference sequence).

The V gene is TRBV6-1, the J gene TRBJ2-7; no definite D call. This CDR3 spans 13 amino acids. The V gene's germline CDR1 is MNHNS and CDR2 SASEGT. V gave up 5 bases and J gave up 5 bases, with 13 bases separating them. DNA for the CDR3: TGTGCCAGCAGTTCGCCTAGGTTTGACGAGCAGTACTTC. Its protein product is CASSSPRFDEQYF.

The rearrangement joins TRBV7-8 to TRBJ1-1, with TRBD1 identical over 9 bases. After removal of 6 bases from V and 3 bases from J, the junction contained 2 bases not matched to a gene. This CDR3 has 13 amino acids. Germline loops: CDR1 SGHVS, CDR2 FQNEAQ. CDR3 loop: CASRGTGHTEAFF. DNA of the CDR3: TGTGCCAGCAGGGGGACAGGGCACACTGAAGCTTTCTTT.

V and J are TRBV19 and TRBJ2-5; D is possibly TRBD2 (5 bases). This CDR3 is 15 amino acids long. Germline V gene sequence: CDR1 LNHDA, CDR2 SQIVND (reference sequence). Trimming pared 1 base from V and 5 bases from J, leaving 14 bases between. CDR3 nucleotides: TGTGCCAGTAGTATAGCCTTACTAGGAGCGGAGACCCAGTACTTC. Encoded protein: CASSIALLGAETQYF.